This is a list of T cell receptor beta chains from one sample in a study of OX40 agonist ivuxolimab in advanced cancers. The assay was immunoSEQ multiplex PCR, and TCRdb's table has in-frame clones only and misses some. The repertoire has tens of thousands of clones, about 85% of them found once; the top ten carry approximately 2.3%. The source was CD4+ or CD8+ T cells sorted from blood, collected in a trial of the OX40 agonist ivuxolimab. The receptors stem from an adult with an advanced solid tumor such as melanoma, head and neck, liver or kidney cancer. CDR3s include the opening cysteine and the closing phenylalanine or tryptophan. D genes are given only for firm matches. A row's size may be missing; if present it is once, few, many or a size class.

abundance,v_gene,d_gene,j_gene,CDR3aa,CDR3nt
NA,TRBV6-5,NA,TRBJ1-3,CASSYSGGGGNTIYF,TGTGCCAGCAGTTACTCGGGCGGAGGAGGAAACACCATATATTTT
NA,TRBV12-5,TRBD2,TRBJ2-2,CASARTSGKGELFF,TGTGCTAGTGCCCGGACTAGCGGGAAAGGGGAGCTGTTTTTT
NA,TRBV6-1,NA,TRBJ1-1,CATATGRPTEAFF,TGTGCCACCGCAACGGGTCGGCCCACTGAAGCTTTCTTT
NA,TRBV5-1,NA,TRBJ2-3,CASSLPGGPTDTQYF,TGCGCCAGCAGCTTGCCCGGGGGGCCCACAGATACGCAGTATTTT
NA,TRBV7-8,NA,TRBJ1-4,CASSLARRGEKLFF,TGTGCCAGCAGCTTAGCGAGGAGGGGAGAAAAACTGTTTTTT
NA,TRBV9,NA,TRBJ1-2,CASSPRPQGIDGYTF,TGTGCCAGCAGCCCTCGCCCACAGGGAATAGACGGCTACACCTTC
NA,TRBV7-9,NA,TRBJ2-5,CASSPGLRWETQYF,TGTGCCAGCAGCCCTGGCCTAAGGTGGGAGACCCAGTACTTC
NA,TRBV7-2,NA,TRBJ2-1,CASSYGTTAYNEQFF,TGTGCCAGCAGCTATGGGACAACCGCCTACAATGAGCAGTTCTTC
NA,TRBV29-1,TRBD2,TRBJ2-5,CGVRGYSETQYF,TGCGGGGTGCGGGGGTATTCAGAGACCCAGTACTTC
NA,TRBV5-1,NA,TRBJ1-3,CASSLGGPGNTIYF,TGCGCCAGCAGCTTGGGGGGACCTGGAAACACCATATATTTT
NA,TRBV27,TRBD2,TRBJ2-5,CASSFDRLAGVETQYF,TGTGCCAGCAGTTTTGACCGACTAGCGGGGGTGGAGACCCAGTACTTC
NA,TRBV7-6,TRBD1,TRBJ2-7,CASSLDRGPYEQYF,TGTGCCAGCAGCTTAGACAGGGGGCCTTACGAGCAGTACTTC
NA,TRBV5-1,TRBD1,TRBJ1-6,CASSSGTAHNSPLHF,TGCGCCAGCAGCTCAGGGACAGCGCATAATTCACCCCTCCACTTT
NA,TRBV29-1,TRBD1,TRBJ2-2,CSALQGRNGELFF,TGCAGCGCCCTACAGGGGAGAAACGGGGAGCTGTTTTTT
few,TRBV7-2,NA,TRBJ1-1,CASSLDRWNTEAFF,TGTGCCAGCAGCTTAGACAGGTGGAACACTGAAGCTTTCTTT
NA,TRBV10-3,NA,TRBJ1-1,CARWGGPF,TGTGCCAGGTGGGGAGGGCCTTTT
NA,TRBV30,NA,TRBJ1-6,CAWSNLDPPLHF,TGTGCCTGGAGCAACTTGGACCCACCCCTCCACTTT
NA,TRBV9,NA,TRBJ2-7,CASSVGLGGGEQYF,TGTGCCAGCAGCGTAGGACTAGGGGGAGGCGAGCAGTACTTC
NA,TRBV27,TRBD2,TRBJ2-2,CASSLEYSGGELFF,TGTGCCAGCAGTTTAGAGTATAGCGGGGGGGAGCTGTTTTTT
few,TRBV5-1,NA,TRBJ2-2,CASSLGGSYTGELFF,TGCGCCAGCAGCTTAGGGGGGAGCTACACCGGGGAGCTGTTTTTT
NA,TRBV7-3,NA,TRBJ1-4,CASSPGGTANEKLFF,TGTGCCAGCAGCCCGGGGGGGACGGCCAATGAAAAACTGTTTTTT
NA,TRBV10-3,NA,TRBJ2-1,CAISDLGAVNNEQFF,TGTGCCATCAGTGATTTAGGGGCGGTGAACAATGAGCAGTTCTTC
NA,TRBV11-2,NA,TRBJ2-7,CASSLGRGAGEQYF,TGTGCCAGCAGCTTAGGTCGGGGAGCGGGCGAGCAGTACTTC
NA,TRBV5-1,NA,TRBJ2-5,CASSSRWGSQETQYF,TGCGCCAGCAGCTCCCGTTGGGGCAGTCAAGAGACCCAGTACTTC
NA,TRBV28,NA,TRBJ2-7,CASRLRGPEGEQYF,TGTGCCAGCAGGCTCCGGGGCCCCGAGGGGGAGCAGTACTTC
NA,TRBV29-1,TRBD1,TRBJ1-5,CSTGQGRDSNQPQHF,TGCAGCACGGGACAGGGGAGGGATAGCAATCAGCCCCAGCATTTT
NA,TRBV13,NA,TRBJ1-2,CASSLALSGTDYGYTF,TGTGCCAGCAGCTTAGCCCTTTCCGGGACGGACTATGGCTACACCTTC
NA,TRBV5-1,NA,TRBJ2-3,CASRPGGRTDTQYF,TGCGCCAGCAGGCCCGGGGGGCGGACAGATACGCAGTATTTT
NA,TRBV5-1,NA,TRBJ2-7,CASSFEEQYF,TGCGCCAGCAGCTTCGAAGAGCAGTACTTC
NA,TRBV7-2,TRBD1,TRBJ1-2,CASSFPGTAYGYTF,TGTGCCAGCAGCTTCCCCGGGACAGCTTATGGCTACACCTTC
NA,TRBV12-5,NA,TRBJ2-3,CASGSWGAATQYF,TGTGCTAGTGGCTCGTGGGGGGCAGCTACGCAGTATTTT
NA,TRBV14,NA,TRBJ2-2,CASSQDFGAAGELFF,TGTGCCAGCAGCCAAGATTTTGGGGCGGCCGGGGAGCTGTTTTTT
NA,TRBV7-9,TRBD1,TRBJ2-5,CASSPQGAWETQYF,TGTGCCAGCAGCCCCCAGGGGGCCTGGGAGACCCAGTACTTC
few,TRBV27,NA,TRBJ1-3,CASSWDYPGSGNTIYF,TGTGCCAGCAGTTGGGACTACCCAGGGTCTGGAAACACCATATATTTT
NA,TRBV11-3,TRBD1,TRBJ2-3,CASSLQGADTQYF,TGTGCCAGCAGCTTACAGGGGGCAGATACGCAGTATTTT
NA,TRBV6-5,NA,TRBJ2-7,CASRRGPTDSYEQYF,TGTGCCAGCAGACGCGGGCCGACAGATTCATACGAGCAGTACTTC
NA,TRBV6-6,TRBD1,TRBJ1-4,CASSSPGTENEKLFF,TGTGCCAGCAGTTCCCCCGGGACAGAGAATGAAAAACTGTTTTTT